These 20 T cell receptor beta chains were sequenced from one sample in a study of cytomegalovirus exposure and HLA in healthy donors. The study ran its PCR with 60 Vbeta and 13 Jbeta primers. Some clones are missing from TCRdb's copy, which holds only in-frame ones; the method was immunoSEQ multiplex PCR. Among around 200,000 clones listed, roughly 77% were seen once. The sequenced material came from PBMCs. The source of these receptors is a woman in her twenties or thirties in good health and CMV-seropositive.

The DNA for the CDR3 is TGTGCCAGTAGTATTGAGGCCGACTACGAGCAGTACTTC. Its protein is CASSIEADYEQYF. The chain has TRBV19 and TRBJ2-5, with D unresolved. The J call is doubtful: the DNA matches TRBJ2-7 better. This CDR3 is built from 13 residues. CDR1 and CDR2 from the germline V gene are LNHDA and SQIVND (reference sequence).

This clone was found a few times. The chain carries TRBV7-2 and TRBJ2-5, with 7 bases lining up with TRBD1. The end of the DNA is better explained by TRBJ2-7, so the J call may be wrong. CDR3 length: 16 amino acids. The germline CDR1 and CDR2 sequences are SGHTA and FQGNSA. CDR3 DNA sequence: TGTGCCAGCAGCCCACCACCCCGGGACAGACCCTACGAGCAGTACTTC. Translation: CASSPPPRDRPYEQYF.

This clone was recorded once. This chain uses TRBV28 with TRBJ2-7; 7 bases line up with TRBD1. The CDR3 totals 15 residues. CDR1 MDHEN and CDR2 SYDVKM come from the germline V gene. V shed 6 bases, J shed 0 bases, and the junction held 8 bases outside the gene matches. DNA for the CDR3: TGTGCCAGCAGCAAACAGGGGTGGTCCTCCTACGAGCAGTACTTC. Its protein is CASSKQGWSSYEQYF.

This clone showed up just a few times. V is TRBV7-9 and J is TRBJ1-2, with TRBD1 matching over 9 bases. Germline CDR1 is SEHNR and CDR2 is FQNEAQ (reference sequence). J was trimmed by 3 bases and V by 4 bases; bases with no gene match: 6. The CDR3 contains 15 residues. This chain's CDR3 is CASSSQGARDYGYTF. In DNA form, the CDR3 reads TGTGCCAGCAGCTCACAGGGGGCGCGAGACTATGGCTACACCTTC.

This sequence joins TRBV28 and TRBJ2-5; 11 bases match TRBD2. V lost 2 bases and J lost 2; bases outside the gene matches: 4. There are 16 residues in the CDR3. Germline CDR1 reads MDHEN; CDR2 reads SYDVKM. CDR3: CASSLEVAGGQETQYF. CDR3 DNA sequence: TGTGCCAGCAGTTTAGAGGTAGCGGGAGGGCAAGAGACCCAGTACTTC.

The J gene is TRBJ2-5, the V gene TRBV14; TRBD1 aligns across 10 bases. From germline, CDR1 is SGHDN and CDR2 FVKESK. The V segment lost 1 base and the J segment 4 bases; nucleotides outside the gene matches: 3. The CDR3 loop spans 15 amino acids. The DNA of the CDR3 is TGTGCCAGCAGCCAAGGACAGGGGGCAGGAGAGACCCAGTACTTC. Translated, it gives CASSQGQGAGETQYF. The full variable domain, its missing parts supplied by reference TRBV14 and TRBJ2-5, is EAGVTQFPSHSVIEKGQTVTLRCDPISGHDNLYWYRRVMGKEIKFLLHFVKESKQDESGMPNNRFLAERTGGTYSTLKVQPAELEDSGVYFCASSQGQGAGETQYFGPGTRLLVL.

V usage is TRBV5-1 and J usage is TRBJ2-7; 13 nucleotides agree with TRBD2. The CDR3 is made up of 16 amino acids. After removal of 6 bases from V and 5 bases from J, the junction contained 11 bases not matched to a gene. Germline V gene lookup returns CDR1 SGHRS and CDR2 YFSETQ. The CDR3 coding sequence is TGCGCCAGCACCCGGACTAGCGGGAGTTCTTTCCACGAGCAGTACTTC. Translation gives CASTRTSGSSFHEQYF.

This sequence joins TRBV28 and TRBJ2-7; 10 bases match TRBD1. CDR1 and CDR2 (germline): MDHEN, SYDVKM. The CDR3 has 18 residues. Trimming at V came to 3 bases and at J to 3 bases, leaving 14 bases not matched to a gene. In nucleotides, the CDR3 is TGTGCCAGCAGTTTCGGGGGACCGGGACAGGGGCTCTACTACGAGCAGTACTTC. Encoded protein: CASSFGGPGQGLYYEQYF.

The genes are TRBV29-1 and TRBJ1-1; TRBD1 might be the D (6 bases). CDR3 size: 13 residues. Looked up from germline, CDR1 is SQVTM and CDR2 is ANQGSEA. Trimming removed 3 bases from V and 0 bases from J, with 8 bases in between. The CDR3: CSVDRGMNTEAFF. The CDR3 bases are TGCAGCGTTGACAGGGGTATGAACACTGAAGCTTTCTTT.

The genes are TRBV11-3 and TRBJ2-1; the match to TRBD1 covers 7 bases. The CDR3 consists of 18 residues. Losses at the gene ends were 1 base for V and 2 bases for J; bases not matched to a gene: 11. Germline CDR1 reads SGHNT; CDR2 reads YENEEA. DNA for the CDR3: TGTGCCAGCAGCTTAGGACAGGGTTCCGCTGAAACCTACAATGAGCAGTTCTTC. Amino acid sequence: CASSLGQGSAETYNEQFF.

The gene calls are TRBV29-1 and TRBJ1-5; maybe TRBD1 (6 bases). The CDR3 is 13 residues long. V lost 7 bases and J lost 2, with 12 bases in between. From germline, CDR1 is SQVTM and CDR2 ANQGSEA. The CDR3 sequence is CSAGRGRNQPQHF. For the CDR3, the DNA is TGCAGCGCGGGGCGGGGGCGCAATCAGCCCCAGCATTTT.

The chain joins TRBV11-2 to TRBJ2-5; D is possibly TRBD1 (5 bases). This CDR3 spans 15 amino acids. The germline gives CDR1 SGHAT, CDR2 FQNNGV. The V end was cut by 5 bases, the J end by 5 bases, with 18 bases between. For the CDR3, the DNA is TGTGCCAGCAGCCTATCAGGGCTACAGGAGGAGACCCAGTACTTC. Amino acids: CASSLSGLQEETQYF.

The rearrangement uses TRBV14 and TRBJ2-7; no reliable D call. The CDR3 runs 16 residues. The germline V gene has CDR1 SGHDN and CDR2 FVKESK. Trimming shortened V by 3 bases and J by 4 bases, and 19 bases separated the two germline ends. In DNA, the CDR3 is TGTGCCAGCAGCCACTCCGGGTCACCGGTTTTTTACGAGCAGTACTTC. This sequence encodes CASSHSGSPVFYEQYF.

The chain links TRBV4-2 to TRBJ2-1; 7 bases match TRBD2. This CDR3 spans 15 amino acids. Per germline, CDR1 LGHNA and CDR2 YNFKEQ. V was clipped by 0 bases and J by 2 bases; unmatched bases: 1. The CDR3 DNA follows: TGTGCCAGCAGCCAAGATGCGGGAGCCTACAATGAGCAGTTCTTC. It yields the protein CASSQDAGAYNEQFF.

The chain recombines TRBV6-4 with TRBJ2-3, with TRBD2 identical over 9 bases. V lost 4 bases and J lost 6; bases outside the gene matches: 8. CDR1 is MRHNA, CDR2 SNTAGT, per germline. This CDR3 spans 15 amino acids. In nucleotides, the CDR3 is TGTGCCAGCAGTGGCGGGGGGGGAGGGCCTGATACGCAGTATTTT. Protein: CASSGGGGGPDTQYF.

The chain recombines TRBV7-7 with TRBJ2-5, with a weak D call TRBD1 (6 bases). The CDR3 length is 15 residues. Trimming removed 3 bases at V and 2 bases at J, with 13 bases between. Per the germline V gene, CDR1 is SSHAT and CDR2 is FNYEAQ (reference sequence). CDR3 nucleotides: TGTGCCAGCAGCTTTGCCCGGACAGCTCAAGAGACCCAGTACTTC. Translated, it gives CASSFARTAQETQYF.

The chain combines TRBV2 with TRBJ2-3; 7 nucleotides align to TRBD1. Losses at the gene ends were 8 bases for V and 1 base for J; bases not matched to a gene: 3. Germline CDR1 is SNHLY and CDR2 is FYNNEI. The CDR3 is 13 amino acids. The CDR3 bases are TGTGCCAGCCGACAGGGCGGCACAGATACGCAGTATTTT. Residues: CASRQGGTDTQYF.

This clone came up once. The chain employs TRBV7-9 and TRBJ2-3, with D possibly matching TRBD2 (6 bases). The germline gives CDR1 SEHNR, CDR2 FQNEAQ (reference sequence). V was clipped by 2 bases and J by 0 bases, with 6 bases between them. This CDR3 spans 14 amino acids. The CDR3 DNA reads TGTGCCAGCAGCTTAAGCGGGAGCACAGATACGCAGTATTTT. Amino acids: CASSLSGSTDTQYF.

The chain carries TRBV7-2 and TRBJ2-1; 10 bases fit TRBD2. Trimming took 4 bases from V and 2 from J; bases not matched to a gene: 2. The CDR3 is 15 residues long. Germline V gives CDR1 SGHTA, CDR2 FQGNSA. The CDR3 coding sequence is TGTGCCAGCAGCTCCAGCGGGAGGGCCTACAATGAGCAGTTCTTC. Its protein product is CASSSSGRAYNEQFF.

The gene calls are TRBV10-3 and TRBJ2-5; D not resolved. In germline, CDR1 is ENHRY, CDR2 SYGVKD. V dropped 3 bases and J dropped 3 bases, with 5 bases sitting between them. This CDR3 region has 12 residues. In nucleotides, the CDR3 is TGTGCCATCAGTGAACGAGAAGAGACCCAGTACTTC. Protein: CAISEREETQYF.